These 25 T cell receptor beta chains originate from one sample sequenced in a study of cytomegalovirus exposure and HLA in healthy donors. The PCR employed 60 Vbeta primers together with 13 Jbeta primers. TCRdb's table, derived via immunoSEQ multiplex PCR, lists solely in-frame clones and lacks some. The sample shows more than 90,000 clones, and 6.8% sits with its ten largest clones. Sequencing was carried out using PBMCs. The source is a man in his forties in good health and CMV-seropositive.

The genes are TRBV6-6 and TRBJ2-3; TRBD1 might be the D (5 bases). The V end lost 8 bases, the J end lost 3 bases, and 9 bases lay between the germline ends. The germline V gene has CDR1 MNHNY and CDR2 SVGAGI (reference sequence). The CDR3 has 12 amino acids. The CDR3 loop reads CASGQRTDTQYF. The CDR3 nucleotides are TGTGCCAGCGGACAACGAACAGATACGCAGTATTTT.

The chain uses TRBV30 and TRBJ1-2; D gene unclear. This CDR3 contains 14 residues. V gave up 7 bases and J gave up 1 base, with 16 bases separating them. CDR1 is GTSNPN and CDR2 is SVGIG in the germline V gene (reference sequence). CDR3 sequence: CAYEDGGINYGYTF. Here the CDR3 DNA reads TGTGCCTACGAGGATGGAGGGATTAACTATGGCTACACCTTC.

DNA of the CDR3: TGTGCCAGCAGTTACCGTGAGGTGGGCGGGGAGCTGTTTTTT. Translated, it gives CASSYREVGGELFF. The chain recombines TRBV6-5 with TRBJ2-2; D gene uncertain. Per the germline V gene, CDR1 is MNHEY and CDR2 is SVGAGI. The V gene lost 2 bases and the J gene lost 7 bases, with 11 bases spanning the gap. The CDR3 is 14 amino acids.

J is TRBJ2-1 and V is TRBV27; 7 bases map to TRBD1. The V segment lost 5 bases and the J segment 8 bases; nucleotides outside the gene matches: 12. Germline V gene data show CDR1 as MNHEY and CDR2 as SMNVEV (reference sequence). The CDR3 contains 15 residues. For the CDR3, the DNA is TGTGCCAGCAGTCCGATTCTACAGGGGTGGGATGAGCAGTTCTTC. Residues: CASSPILQGWDEQFF.

This chain joins TRBV7-2 and TRBJ2-5; a weak D match, TRBD2 (7 bases). Matching the DNA end better, TRBJ2-7 makes the J call doubtful. Germline V CDR1 and CDR2: SGHTA, FQGNSA. The CDR3 runs 15 residues. CDR3 loop: CASSRGGDKFYEQYF. In DNA, the CDR3 is TGTGCCAGCAGCCGAGGGGGGGACAAATTCTACGAGCAGTACTTC.

This chain uses TRBV18 with TRBJ2-5, with 7 bases lining up with TRBD2. CDR1 is KGHSH, CDR2 LQKENI, per germline. The junction had 8 bases not matched to a gene; V was cut back by 5 bases and J by 5 bases. This CDR3 contains 14 residues. The CDR3 sequence: CASSSRGGWETQYF. DNA for the CDR3: TGTGCCAGCTCATCGCGCGGGGGATGGGAGACCCAGTACTTC.

The chain joins TRBV19 to TRBJ1-1, with 9 bases fitting TRBD1. Germline V CDR1 and CDR2: LNHDA, SQIVND (reference sequence). The trim removed 8 bases at V and 5 bases at J, leaving 9 bases unmatched. This CDR3 spans 14 amino acids. The CDR3 DNA sequence: TGTGCCAGTTGGGGACAGGGAAGAGGGACTGAAGCTTTCTTT. It yields the protein CASWGQGRGTEAFF.

The rearrangement joins TRBV9 to TRBJ2-3, with D tentatively TRBD2 (5 bases). CDR1 is SGDLS, CDR2 YYNGEE, per germline. The CDR3 is made up of 16 amino acids. V was clipped by 0 bases and J by 5 bases, with 16 bases between them. CDR3 sequence: CASSVVMAGPRDTQYF. In DNA, the CDR3 is TGTGCCAGCAGCGTAGTTATGGCGGGCCCCCGAGATACGCAGTATTTT.

The chain employs TRBV30 and TRBJ1-1; TRBD1 matches at 9 bases. V lost 5 bases, J lost 1 base, and 2 bases stayed unmatched. This CDR3 has 13 residues. Germline V lookup: CDR1 GTSNPN, CDR2 SVGIG (reference sequence). The CDR3 DNA is TGTGCCTGGGGGACAGGGAGGAACACTGAAGCTTTCTTT. This sequence encodes CAWGTGRNTEAFF.

The gene calls are TRBV29-1 and TRBJ2-3; no firm D call. Germline CDR1 reads SQVTM; CDR2 reads ANQGSEA. This CDR3 has 14 residues. V dropped 0 bases and J dropped 4 bases, with 11 bases sitting between them. The CDR3 here is CSVEDWASSDTQYF. The CDR3 nucleotides read TGCAGCGTTGAAGATTGGGCCTCCTCAGATACGCAGTATTTT.

CDR3 nucleotide sequence: TGTGCCAGCAGTGAATGGGGACAGTTGAACACTGAAGCTTTCTTT. Protein sequence: CASSEWGQLNTEAFF. This sequence joins TRBV6-1 and TRBJ1-1, with 7 bases identical to TRBD1. V dropped 2 bases and J dropped 0; count of bases not matched to a gene: 3. There are 15 residues in the CDR3. Germline-derived CDR1 and CDR2 are MNHNS and SASEGT.

The chain combines TRBV6-5 with TRBJ1-1, with 7 bases matching TRBD1. The V gene end was trimmed by 9 bases and the J gene end by 1 base; junction bases not matched to a gene: 5. The CDR3 is made up of 13 amino acids. Per the germline V gene, CDR1 is MNHEY and CDR2 is SVGAGI. CDR3 bases: TGTGCCAGTTCTTCAGGGGGGAACACTGAAGCTTTCTTT. It specifies CASSSGGNTEAFF.

In DNA form, the CDR3 reads TGCGCCAGCAGTGAAGTAGCCTACAATGAGCAGTTCTTC. It yields the protein CASSEVAYNEQFF. The J gene is TRBJ2-1, the V gene TRBV10-2; D uncertain. Trimming cost V 3 bases and J 2 bases, with 5 bases left between them. This CDR3 comprises 13 residues. From germline, CDR1 is WSHSY and CDR2 SAAADI.

The chain recombines TRBV6-1 with TRBJ2-7; tentative D call: TRBD1 (6 bases). Germline-derived CDR1 and CDR2 are MNHNS and SASEGT. The CDR3 is 14 amino acids. The ends were cut back, 3 bases at V and 0 bases at J, with 9 bases in the middle. CDR3: CASSDPDSSYEQYF. The CDR3 nucleotides read TGTGCCAGCAGTGACCCGGACAGCTCCTACGAGCAGTACTTC.

This rearrangement joins TRBV7-2 to TRBJ2-7; possible D gene TRBD1, 5 bases. Trimming took off 2 bases at V and 7 bases at J, with 9 bases between the two ends. The CDR3 covers 12 residues. In germline, CDR1 is SGHTA, CDR2 FQGNSA. The CDR3 nucleotides read TGTGCCAGCAGCTTAAAGGGGCAAGAGCAGTACTTC. It is translated as CASSLKGQEQYF.

The chain combines TRBV29-1 with TRBJ1-5; D remains unclear. Per the germline V gene, CDR1 is SQVTM and CDR2 is ANQGSEA. Trimming pared 4 bases from V and 0 bases from J, leaving 10 bases between. This CDR3 region has 14 residues. DNA of the CDR3: TGCAGCGTTGCCACTGAAAATAGCAATCAGCCCCAGCATTTT. It codes for CSVATENSNQPQHF.

This sequence joins TRBV19 and TRBJ1-1; the D is unclear. CDR1 LNHDA and CDR2 SQIVND come from the germline V gene (reference sequence). The CDR3 has 13 residues. V gave up 11 bases and J gave up 1 base, with 14 bases separating them. CDR3 loop: CAAQGRENTEAFF. The CDR3 coding sequence is TGTGCCGCACAAGGGCGGGAGAACACTGAAGCTTTCTTT.

V is TRBV11-3 and J is TRBJ2-2; 7 bases map to TRBD1. The length of the CDR3 is 15 residues. CDR1 is SGHNT and CDR2 is YENEEA in the germline V gene. Losses at the gene ends were 9 bases for V and 4 bases for J; bases not matched to a gene: 11. The CDR3 sequence: CARAKRGRSTGELFF. CDR3 DNA: TGTGCCAGGGCGAAAAGGGGGCGGAGCACCGGGGAGCTGTTTTTT.

The rearrangement joins TRBV30 to TRBJ2-7; D uncertain. V dropped 1 base and J dropped 6 bases, with 13 bases sitting between them. The germline V gene encodes CDR1 GTSNPN and CDR2 SVGIG (reference sequence). The CDR3 contains 13 residues. The CDR3 loop reads CAWSGVMRSEQYF. CDR3 nucleotide sequence: TGTGCCTGGAGTGGTGTTATGCGCTCCGAGCAGTACTTC.

V and J are TRBV5-1 and TRBJ2-5; D is uncertain. CDR1 and CDR2 (germline): SGHRS, YFSETQ. The CDR3 consists of 14 residues. With 0 bases removed from V and 5 bases from J, the gap between germline ends came to 11 bases. The CDR3 DNA reads as TGCGCCAGCAGCTTGGCGCTGCCACGGGAGACCCAGTACTTC. Translated, it gives CASSLALPRETQYF.

This chain connects TRBV6-6 to TRBJ2-7, with 9 bases aligning to TRBD1. V dropped 6 bases and J dropped 2; count of bases not matched to a gene: 2. Germline CDR1 MNHNY, CDR2 SVGAGI (reference sequence). The length of the CDR3 is 13 residues. The CDR3 nucleotides read TGTGCCAGCAGCCGGGACAGGGCCTACGAGCAGTACTTC. This gives the protein CASSRDRAYEQYF.

V gene TRBV11-3 combines with J gene TRBJ1-1; the D is unclear. The V gene lost 1 base and the J gene lost 6 bases, with 6 bases spanning the gap. Germline loops: CDR1 SGHNT, CDR2 YENEEA. The CDR3 is made up of 12 amino acids. The CDR3 sequence: CASSLGASEAFF. The CDR3 DNA is TGTGCCAGCAGCTTAGGGGCATCTGAAGCTTTCTTT.

V is TRBV19 and J is TRBJ2-7; 11 bases map to TRBD1. The CDR3 has 14 residues. CDR1 and CDR2 from the germline V gene are LNHDA and SQIVND (reference sequence). V lost 3 bases to trimming and J lost 7 bases; unmatched junction nucleotides: 5. The CDR3 spells CASSIPGTGGEQYF. The CDR3 region has the DNA TGTGCCAGTAGTATCCCCGGGACAGGGGGTGAGCAGTACTTC.

The V gene is TRBV11-3, the J gene TRBJ2-7; a possible D gene is TRBD2 (7 bases). Germline CDR1 reads SGHNT; CDR2 reads YENEEA. The CDR3 loop spans 13 amino acids. With 1 base removed from V and 5 bases from J, the gap between germline ends came to 9 bases. CDR3 DNA: TGTGCCAGCAGCTTAGTCGGGGGGCACGAGCAGTACTTC. This translates into CASSLVGGHEQYF.

This rearrangement joins TRBV15 to TRBJ2-1; 9 bases fit TRBD2. This CDR3 is 14 amino acids long. Germline V gene sequence: CDR1 LNHNV, CDR2 YYDKDF (reference sequence). Germline trimming cut 7 bases from V and 6 bases from J; bases unmatched to any gene: 7. Written as DNA, the CDR3 is TGTGCCACCACGGCGGGAGGGAATGGCAATGAGCAGTTCTTC. Translating gives CATTAGGNGNEQFF.